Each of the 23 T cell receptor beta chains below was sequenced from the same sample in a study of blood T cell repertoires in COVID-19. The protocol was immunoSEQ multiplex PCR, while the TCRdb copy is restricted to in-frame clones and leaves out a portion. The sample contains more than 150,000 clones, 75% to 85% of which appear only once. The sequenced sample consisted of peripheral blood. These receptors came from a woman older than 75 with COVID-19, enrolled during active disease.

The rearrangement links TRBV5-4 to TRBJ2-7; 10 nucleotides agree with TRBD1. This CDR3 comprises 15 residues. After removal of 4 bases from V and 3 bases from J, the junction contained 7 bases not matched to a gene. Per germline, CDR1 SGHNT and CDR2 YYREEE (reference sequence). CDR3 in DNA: TGTGCCAGCAGCCCCGGGACAGGGGCGCGCTACGAGCAGTACTTC. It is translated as CASSPGTGARYEQYF.

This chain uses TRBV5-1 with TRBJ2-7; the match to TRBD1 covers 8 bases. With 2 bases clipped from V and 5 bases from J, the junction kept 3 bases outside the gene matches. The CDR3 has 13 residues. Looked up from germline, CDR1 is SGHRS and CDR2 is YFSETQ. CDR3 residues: CASSFQGANEQYF. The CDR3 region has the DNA TGCGCCAGCAGCTTTCAGGGGGCCAACGAGCAGTACTTC.

This chain's CDR3 is CASNSDCTEAFF. In DNA form, the CDR3 reads TGTGCCAGCAATTCCGACTGCACTGAAGCTTTCTTT. The chain links TRBV21-1 to TRBJ1-1. TRBV21-1 corresponds to a pseudogene. CDR3 length equals 12 residues.

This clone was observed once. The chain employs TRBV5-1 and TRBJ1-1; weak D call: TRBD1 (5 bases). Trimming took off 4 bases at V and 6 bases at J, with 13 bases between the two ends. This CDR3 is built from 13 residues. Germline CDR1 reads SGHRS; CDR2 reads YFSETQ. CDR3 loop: CASSRRDFPEAFF. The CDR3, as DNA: TGCGCCAGCAGCCGTCGGGACTTCCCTGAAGCTTTCTTT.

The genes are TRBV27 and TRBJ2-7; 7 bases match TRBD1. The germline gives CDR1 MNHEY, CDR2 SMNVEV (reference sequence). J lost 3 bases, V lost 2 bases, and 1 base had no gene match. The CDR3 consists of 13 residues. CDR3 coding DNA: TGTGCCAGCAGTTTAAGGGACAGCTACGAGCAGTACTTC. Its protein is CASSLRDSYEQYF.

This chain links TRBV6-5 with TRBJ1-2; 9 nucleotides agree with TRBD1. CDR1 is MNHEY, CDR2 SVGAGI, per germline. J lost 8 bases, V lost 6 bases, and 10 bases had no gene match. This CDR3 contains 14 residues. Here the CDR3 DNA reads TGTGCCAGCAGACCAGACAGGGGGATTGTAGGCTACACCTTC. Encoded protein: CASRPDRGIVGYTF.

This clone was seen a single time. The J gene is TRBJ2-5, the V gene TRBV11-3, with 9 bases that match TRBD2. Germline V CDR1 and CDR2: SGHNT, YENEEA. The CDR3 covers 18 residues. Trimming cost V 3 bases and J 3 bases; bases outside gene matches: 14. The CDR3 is CASSFGLARGLREETQYF. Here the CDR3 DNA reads TGTGCCAGCAGCTTCGGACTAGCGCGGGGTCTTCGGGAAGAGACCCAGTACTTC. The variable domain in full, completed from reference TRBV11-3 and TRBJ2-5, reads EAGVVQSPRYKIIEKKQPVAFWCNPISGHNTLYWYLQNLGQGPELLIRYENEEAVDDSQLPKDRFSAERLKGVDSTLKIQPAELGDSAVYLCASSFGLARGLREETQYFGPGTRLLVL.

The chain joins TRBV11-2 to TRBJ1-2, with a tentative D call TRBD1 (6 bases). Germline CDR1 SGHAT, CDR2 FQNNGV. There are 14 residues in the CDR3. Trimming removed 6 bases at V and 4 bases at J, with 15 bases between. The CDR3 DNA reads TGTGCCAGCAGTCCTTCAGGGGAGATCTATGGCTACACCTTC. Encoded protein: CASSPSGEIYGYTF.

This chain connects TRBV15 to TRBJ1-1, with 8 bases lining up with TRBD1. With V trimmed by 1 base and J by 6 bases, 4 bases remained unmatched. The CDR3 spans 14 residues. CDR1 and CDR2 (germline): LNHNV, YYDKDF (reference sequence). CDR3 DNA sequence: TGTGCCACCAGCAGAGTTCGGGACAGGCCTGAAGCTTTCTTT. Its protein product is CATSRVRDRPEAFF.

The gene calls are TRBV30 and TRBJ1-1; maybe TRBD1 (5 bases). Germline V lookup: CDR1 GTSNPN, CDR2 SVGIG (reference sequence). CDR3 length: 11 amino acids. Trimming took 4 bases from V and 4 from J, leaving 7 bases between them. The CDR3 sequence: CAWKQGTEAFF. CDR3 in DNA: TGTGCCTGGAAGCAGGGCACTGAAGCTTTCTTT. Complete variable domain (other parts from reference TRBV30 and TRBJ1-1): SQTIHQWPATLVQPVGSPLSLECTVEGTSNPNLYWYRQAAGRGLQLLFYSVGIGQISSEVPQNLSASRPQDRQFILSSKKLLLSDSGFYLCAWKQGTEAFFGQGTRLTVV.

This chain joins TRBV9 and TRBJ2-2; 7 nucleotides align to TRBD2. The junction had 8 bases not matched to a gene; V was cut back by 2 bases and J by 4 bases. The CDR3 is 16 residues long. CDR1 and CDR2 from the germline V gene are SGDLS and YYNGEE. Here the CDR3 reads CASSVRGRATTGELFF. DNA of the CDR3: TGTGCCAGCAGCGTTCGGGGGAGGGCAACCACCGGGGAGCTGTTTTTT.

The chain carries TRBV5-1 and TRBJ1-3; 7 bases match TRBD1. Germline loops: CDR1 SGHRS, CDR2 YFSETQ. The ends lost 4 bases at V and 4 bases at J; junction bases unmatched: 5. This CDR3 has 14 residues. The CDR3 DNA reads TGCGCCAGCAGCCCGACAGGGATCGGAAACACCATATATTTT. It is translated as CASSPTGIGNTIYF.

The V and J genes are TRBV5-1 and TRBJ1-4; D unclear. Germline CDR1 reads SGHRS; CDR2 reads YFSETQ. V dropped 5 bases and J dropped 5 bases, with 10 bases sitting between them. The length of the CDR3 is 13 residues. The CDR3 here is CASRPPGNEKLFF. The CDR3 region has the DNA TGCGCCAGCAGACCTCCCGGGAATGAAAAACTGTTTTTT. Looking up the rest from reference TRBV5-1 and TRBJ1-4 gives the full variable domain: KAGVTQTPRYLIKTRGQQVTLSCSPISGHRSVSWYQQTPGQGLQFLFEYFSETQRNKGNFPGRFSGRQFSNSRSEMNVSTLELGDSALYLCASRPPGNEKLFFGSGTQLSVL.

CDR3 residues: CASLIDRAAEAFF. CDR3 coding DNA: TGTGCCAGCTTGATTGACAGGGCTGCTGAAGCTTTCTTT. The chain links TRBV18 to TRBJ1-1, with 7 bases identical to TRBD1. The germline gives CDR1 KGHSH, CDR2 LQKENI. The V gene end was trimmed by 7 bases and the J gene end by 6 bases; junction bases not matched to a gene: 8. CDR3 length: 13 residues.

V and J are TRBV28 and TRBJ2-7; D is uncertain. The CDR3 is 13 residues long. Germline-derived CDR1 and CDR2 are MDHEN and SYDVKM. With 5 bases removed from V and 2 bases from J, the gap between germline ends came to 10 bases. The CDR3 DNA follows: TGTGCCAGCAGTAAGAGAGGCCCCTACGAGCAGTACTTC. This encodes CASSKRGPYEQYF.

CDR3 protein: CASSDTGGRYGYTF. CDR3 nucleotides: TGTGCCAGCAGTGATACAGGGGGAAGGTATGGCTACACCTTC. This chain connects TRBV3-1 (or the pseudogene TRBV3-2) to TRBJ1-2, with 8 bases lining up with TRBD1. CDR1 LGHDT and CDR2 YNNKEL come from the germline V gene (reference sequence). This CDR3 is built from 14 residues. V gave up 6 bases and J gave up 5 bases; unmatched junction bases: 8.

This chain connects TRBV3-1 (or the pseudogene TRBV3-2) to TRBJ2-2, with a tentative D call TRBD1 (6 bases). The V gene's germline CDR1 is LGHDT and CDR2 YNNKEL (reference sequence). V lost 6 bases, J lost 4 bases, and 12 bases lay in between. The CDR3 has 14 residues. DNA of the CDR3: TGTGCCAGCAGAGGGGGACGTGTCACCGGGGAGCTGTTTTTT. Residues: CASRGGRVTGELFF.

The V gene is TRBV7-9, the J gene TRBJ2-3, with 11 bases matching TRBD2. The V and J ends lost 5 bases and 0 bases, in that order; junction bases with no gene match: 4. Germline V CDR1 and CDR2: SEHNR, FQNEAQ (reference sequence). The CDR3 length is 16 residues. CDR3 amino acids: CASSKTSGVSTDTQYF. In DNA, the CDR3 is TGTGCCAGCAGCAAGACTAGCGGGGTTAGCACAGATACGCAGTATTTT.

CDR3 sequence: CASSRDRGANSPLHF. In DNA form, the CDR3 reads TGTGCCAGCAGCCGCGACAGGGGGGCGAATTCACCCCTCCACTTT. The chain recombines TRBV14 with TRBJ1-6; 9 bases map to TRBD1. The J segment lost 7 bases and the V segment lost 4 bases, leaving 5 bases of the junction unmatched. CDR1 and CDR2 from the germline V gene are SGHDN and FVKESK. The CDR3 sequence is 15 residues long.

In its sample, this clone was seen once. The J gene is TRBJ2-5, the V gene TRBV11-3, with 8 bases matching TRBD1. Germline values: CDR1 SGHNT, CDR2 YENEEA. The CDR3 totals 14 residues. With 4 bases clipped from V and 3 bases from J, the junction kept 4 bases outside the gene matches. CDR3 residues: CASSSRTGKETQYF. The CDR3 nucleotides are TGTGCCAGCAGCTCCAGGACAGGGAAAGAGACCCAGTACTTC.

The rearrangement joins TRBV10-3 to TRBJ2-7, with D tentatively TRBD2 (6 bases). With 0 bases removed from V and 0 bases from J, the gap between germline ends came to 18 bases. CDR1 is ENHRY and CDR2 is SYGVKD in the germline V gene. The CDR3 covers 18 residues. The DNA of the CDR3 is TGTGCCATCAGTGAGTCGACTCGGGGGACTGTAAGCTCCTACGAGCAGTACTTC. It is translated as CAISESTRGTVSSYEQYF.

The CDR3 here is CASSVRQVVSGNTIYF. The CDR3 DNA reads TGTGCCAGCAGTGTGAGACAAGTCGTCTCTGGAAACACCATATATTTT. The chain has TRBV2 and TRBJ1-3; D ambiguous. V dropped 4 bases and J dropped 0 bases, with 13 bases sitting between them. The CDR3 has 16 residues. From germline, CDR1 is SNHLY and CDR2 FYNNEI.

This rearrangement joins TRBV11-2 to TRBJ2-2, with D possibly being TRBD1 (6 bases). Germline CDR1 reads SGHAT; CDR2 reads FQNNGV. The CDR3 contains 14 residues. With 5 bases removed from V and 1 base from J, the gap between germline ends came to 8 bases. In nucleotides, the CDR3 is TGTGCCAGCAGCCAGGGGATGAACACCGGGGAGCTGTTTTTT. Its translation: CASSQGMNTGELFF. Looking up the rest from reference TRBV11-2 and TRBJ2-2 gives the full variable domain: EAGVAQSPRYKIIEKRQSVAFWCNPISGHATLYWYQQILGQGPKLLIQFQNNGVVDDSQLPKDRFSAERLKGVDSTLKIQPAKLEDSAVYLCASSQGMNTGELFFGEGSRLTVL.